A single TCR beta chain is shown here with its context. A second PCR, run for about 6 to 12 cycles, used a sample-barcoded 5' primer plus a J-beta primer mix. A single record per CDR3 protein comes from TCRdb applying MiXCR to the 5' RACE reads. Seen here are roughly 900,000 distinct CDR3 sequences, 45% to 50% observed once, and the top ten hold under 15%. This sample stems from a study of blood T cells in healthy people across ages. CDR1 and CDR2 (germline): SNHLY, FYNNEI. The V end was cut by 5 bases, the J end by 0 bases, with 17 bases between. The CDR3 is 16 amino acids. The sample taken for sequencing was blood. This sequence was found in a young man in good health. The chain has TRBV2 and TRBJ2-7, with D maybe TRBD1 (5 bases). DNA of the CDR3: TGTGCCAGCAGTCCACGGACACTCCTGTACTCCTACGAGCAGTACTTC. Encoded protein: CASSPRTLLYSYEQYF.